Described below is a single T cell receptor (beta chain) sequence and its context. This record belongs to a study of blood T cell repertoires in COVID-19. Study-wide context: Samples representing acute and convalescent COVID-19 were sourced from the United States, Italy and Spain.

The CDR3 sequence is 15 residues long. Germline V gene lookup returns CDR1 SGHAT and CDR2 FQNNGV. Unmatched junction bases numbered 10, after V lost 4 bases and J lost 7 bases. The method was immunoSEQ multiplex PCR; TCRdb's version includes in-frame clones alone and lacks a portion of them. The data contain roughly 410,000 clones, approximately 91% of them singletons. Seattle researchers signed up patients amid active infection and tracked them longitudinally. The sequencing input was peripheral blood. This clonotype originated in a woman aged 40 to 50 with COVID-19, enrolled during active disease. V gene TRBV11-2 combines with J gene TRBJ2-7; 10 bases agree with TRBD2. The DNA of the CDR3 is TGTGCCAGCAGCTCCTCACCCGGACTAGCGGAAGAGCAGTACTTC. It specifies CASSSSPGLAEEQYF.